This paragraph covers one TCR beta chain sequence. This entry belongs to a study of OX40 agonist ivuxolimab in advanced cancers. Overall study: A male proportion of 82.7% was recorded, with mean age about 62 years and range about 20 to 90.

Profiling relied on immunoSEQ multiplex PCR, and the TCRdb table lists in-frame clones only, not all of them. The sample carries about 54,000 clones, almost 85% recorded once. This CDR3 contains 15 residues. Trimming took off 2 bases at V and 2 bases at J, with 11 bases between the two ends. Germline-derived CDR1 and CDR2 are SEHNR and FQNEAQ (reference sequence). Researchers took blood at baseline, on cycle 4 day 1, and on cycle 7 day 1. The source material was CD4+ or CD8+ T cells sorted from blood, sampled in a trial of the OX40 agonist ivuxolimab. The sequence came from an adult with an advanced solid tumor such as melanoma, head and neck, liver or kidney cancer. The V gene is TRBV7-9, the J gene TRBJ2-3; the D gene could be TRBD1 or TRBD2 (5 bases each). The CDR3 sequence: CASSLHGAHTDTQYF. The CDR3 coding sequence is TGTGCCAGCAGCTTACACGGGGCCCACACAGATACGCAGTATTTT.